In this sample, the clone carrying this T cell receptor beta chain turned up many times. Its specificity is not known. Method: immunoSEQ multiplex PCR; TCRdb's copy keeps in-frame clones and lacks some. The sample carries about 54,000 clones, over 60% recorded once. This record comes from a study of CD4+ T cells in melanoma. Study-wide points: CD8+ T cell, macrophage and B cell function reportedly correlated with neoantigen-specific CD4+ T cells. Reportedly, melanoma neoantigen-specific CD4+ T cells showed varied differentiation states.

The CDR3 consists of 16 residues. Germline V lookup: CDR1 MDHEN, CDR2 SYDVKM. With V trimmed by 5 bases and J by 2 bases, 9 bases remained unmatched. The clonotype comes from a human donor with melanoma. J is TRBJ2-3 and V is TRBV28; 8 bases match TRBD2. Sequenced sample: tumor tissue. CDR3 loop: CASSLGLAPHTDTQYF. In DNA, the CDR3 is TGTGCCAGCAGTCTAGGACTAGCTCCCCACACAGATACGCAGTATTTT. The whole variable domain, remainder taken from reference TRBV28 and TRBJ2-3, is DVKVTQSSRYLVKRTGEKVFLECVQDMDHENMFWYRQDPGLGLRLIYFSYDVKMKEKGDIPEGYSVSREKKERFSLILESASTNQTSMYLCASSLGLAPHTDTQYFGPGTRLTVL.